This T cell receptor (beta chain) is drawn from a study of blood T cell repertoires in COVID-19. The germline V gene has CDR1 MNHEY and CDR2 SVGEGT. The V end lost 4 bases, the J end lost 7 bases, and 14 bases lay between the germline ends. CDR3 length equals 14 residues. Only in-frame clones appear in the TCRdb table, and some are missing; sequencing was by immunoSEQ multiplex PCR. The data hold just over 75,000 clones, with around nine tenths observed a single time. The TCR originated in a woman of 80 years or more with active or convalescent COVID-19. The sample taken for sequencing was peripheral blood. The J gene is TRBJ1-5, the V gene TRBV6-2 or TRBV6-3, with D perhaps matching TRBD1 (5 bases). The DNA of the CDR3 is TGTGCCAGCAGTTGGAGGGGCAGTACGCAGCCCCAGCATTTT. Translation: CASSWRGSTQPQHF.